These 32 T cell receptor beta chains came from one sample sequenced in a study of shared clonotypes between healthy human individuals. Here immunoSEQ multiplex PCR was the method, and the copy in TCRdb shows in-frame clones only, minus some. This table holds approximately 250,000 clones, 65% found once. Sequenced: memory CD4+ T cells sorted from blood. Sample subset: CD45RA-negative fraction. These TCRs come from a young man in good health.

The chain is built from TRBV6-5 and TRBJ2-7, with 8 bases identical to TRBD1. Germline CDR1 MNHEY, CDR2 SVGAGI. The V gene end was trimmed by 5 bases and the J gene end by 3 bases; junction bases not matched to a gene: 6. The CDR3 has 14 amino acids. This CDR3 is CASSRTGTVYEQYF. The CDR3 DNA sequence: TGTGCCAGCAGTCGGACAGGGACCGTCTACGAGCAGTACTTC.

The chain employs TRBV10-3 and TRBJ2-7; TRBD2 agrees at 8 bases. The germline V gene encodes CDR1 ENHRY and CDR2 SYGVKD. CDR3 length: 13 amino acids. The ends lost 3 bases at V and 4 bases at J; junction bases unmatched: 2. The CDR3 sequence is CAISELAVYEQYF. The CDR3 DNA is TGTGCCATCAGTGAACTAGCGGTGTACGAGCAGTACTTC.

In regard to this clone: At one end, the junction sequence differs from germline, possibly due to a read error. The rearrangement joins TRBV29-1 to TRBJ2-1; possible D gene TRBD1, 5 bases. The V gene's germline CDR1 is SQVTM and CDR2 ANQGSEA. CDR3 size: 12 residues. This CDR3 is CHLGRGSGEQFF. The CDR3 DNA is TGTCATCTAGGTAGGGGATCAGGTGAGCAGTTCTTC.

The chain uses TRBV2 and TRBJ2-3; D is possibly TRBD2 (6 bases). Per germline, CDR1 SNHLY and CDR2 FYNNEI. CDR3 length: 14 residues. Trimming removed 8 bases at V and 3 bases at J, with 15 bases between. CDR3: CASRVGGTTDTQYF. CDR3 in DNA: TGTGCCAGCCGGGTCGGCGGGACGACAGATACGCAGTATTTT.

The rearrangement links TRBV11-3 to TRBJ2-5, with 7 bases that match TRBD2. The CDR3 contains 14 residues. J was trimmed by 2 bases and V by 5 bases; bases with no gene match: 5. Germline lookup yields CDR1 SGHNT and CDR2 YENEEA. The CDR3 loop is CASSRGGSQETQYF. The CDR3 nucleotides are TGTGCCAGCAGCCGCGGGGGTAGTCAAGAGACCCAGTACTTC. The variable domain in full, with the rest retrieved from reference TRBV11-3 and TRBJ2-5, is EAGVVQSPRYKIIEKKQPVAFWCNPISGHNTLYWYLQNLGQGPELLIRYENEEAVDDSQLPKDRFSAERLKGVDSTLKIQPAELGDSAVYLCASSRGGSQETQYFGPGTRLLVL.

CDR3 residues: CASSRLVRTDTQYF. In nucleotides, the CDR3 is TGTGCCAGCAGTAGGTTAGTGCGCACAGATACGCAGTATTTT. The chain carries TRBV2 and TRBJ2-3; D is unclear. CDR3 length: 14 amino acids. Germline assignment: CDR1 SNHLY and CDR2 FYNNEI. V dropped 5 bases and J dropped 1 base, with 10 bases sitting between them.

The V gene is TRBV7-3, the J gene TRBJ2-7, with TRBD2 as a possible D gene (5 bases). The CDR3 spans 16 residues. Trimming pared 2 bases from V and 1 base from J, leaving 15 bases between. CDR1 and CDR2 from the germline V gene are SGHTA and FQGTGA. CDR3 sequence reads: CASSLYPDLASYEQYF. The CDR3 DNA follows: TGTGCCAGCAGCTTATATCCGGACTTAGCTTCCTACGAGCAGTACTTC.

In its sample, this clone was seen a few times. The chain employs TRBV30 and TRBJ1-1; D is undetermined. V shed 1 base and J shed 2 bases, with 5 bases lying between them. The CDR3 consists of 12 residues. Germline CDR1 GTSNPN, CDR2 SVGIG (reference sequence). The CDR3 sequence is CAWSDRNTEAFF. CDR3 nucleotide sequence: TGTGCCTGGAGTGACAGAAACACTGAAGCTTTCTTT.

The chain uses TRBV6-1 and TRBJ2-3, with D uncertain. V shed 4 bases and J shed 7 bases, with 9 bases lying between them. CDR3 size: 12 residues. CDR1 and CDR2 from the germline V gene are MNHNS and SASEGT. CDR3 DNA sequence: TGTGCCAGCAGTGGTATAGCAAATACGCAGTATTTT. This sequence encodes CASSGIANTQYF.

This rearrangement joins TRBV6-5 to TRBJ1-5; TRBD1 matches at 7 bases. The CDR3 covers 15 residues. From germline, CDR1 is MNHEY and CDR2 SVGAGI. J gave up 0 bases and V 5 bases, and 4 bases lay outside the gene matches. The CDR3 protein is CASSKTGYSNQPQHF. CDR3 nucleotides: TGTGCCAGCAGTAAGACAGGGTATAGCAATCAGCCCCAGCATTTT.

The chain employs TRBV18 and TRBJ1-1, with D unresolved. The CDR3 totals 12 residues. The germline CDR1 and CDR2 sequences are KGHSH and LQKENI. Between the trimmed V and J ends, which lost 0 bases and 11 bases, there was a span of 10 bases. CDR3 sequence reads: CASSPPGPGAFF. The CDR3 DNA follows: TGTGCCAGCTCACCACCCGGGCCCGGGGCTTTCTTT.

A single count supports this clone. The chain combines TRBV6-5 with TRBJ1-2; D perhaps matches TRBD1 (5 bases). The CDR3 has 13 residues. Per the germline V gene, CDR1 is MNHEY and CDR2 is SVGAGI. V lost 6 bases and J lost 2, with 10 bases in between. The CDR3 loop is CASRTRDNYGYTF. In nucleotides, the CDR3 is TGTGCCAGCAGAACCAGGGACAACTATGGCTACACCTTC.

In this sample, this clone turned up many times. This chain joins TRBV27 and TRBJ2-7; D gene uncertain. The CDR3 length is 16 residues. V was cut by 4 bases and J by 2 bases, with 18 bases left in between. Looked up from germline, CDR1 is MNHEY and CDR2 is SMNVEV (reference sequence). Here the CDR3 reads CASSSAGRSLAYEQYF. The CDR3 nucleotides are TGTGCCAGCAGTTCGGCAGGCCGTAGTCTCGCCTACGAGCAGTACTTC.

The CDR3 DNA reads as TGCGCCAGCACCGCGAACGGGGCAGATACGCAGTATTTT. Protein sequence: CASTANGADTQYF. The J gene is TRBJ2-3, the V gene TRBV5-1, with D perhaps matching TRBD2 (5 bases). The CDR3 loop spans 13 amino acids. Germline loops: CDR1 SGHRS, CDR2 YFSETQ. V dropped 6 bases and J dropped 4 bases, with 12 bases sitting between them.

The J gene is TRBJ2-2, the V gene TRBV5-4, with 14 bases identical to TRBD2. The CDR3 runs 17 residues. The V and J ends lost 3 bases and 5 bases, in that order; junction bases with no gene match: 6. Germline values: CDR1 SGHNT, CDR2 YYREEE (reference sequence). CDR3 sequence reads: CASSSMTSGRGTGELFF. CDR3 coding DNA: TGTGCCAGCAGCTCGATGACTAGCGGGAGGGGAACCGGGGAGCTGTTTTTT.

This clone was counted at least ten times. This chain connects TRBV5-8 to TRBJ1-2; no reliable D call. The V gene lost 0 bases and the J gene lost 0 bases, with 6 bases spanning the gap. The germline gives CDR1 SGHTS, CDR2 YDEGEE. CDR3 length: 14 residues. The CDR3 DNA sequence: TGTGCCAGCAGCTTGGAGGACCCTAACTATGGCTACACCTTC. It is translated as CASSLEDPNYGYTF.

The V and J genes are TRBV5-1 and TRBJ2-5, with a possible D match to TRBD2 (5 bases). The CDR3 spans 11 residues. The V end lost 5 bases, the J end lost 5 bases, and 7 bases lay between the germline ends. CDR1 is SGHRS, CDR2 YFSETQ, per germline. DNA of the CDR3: TGCGCCAGCAGGTCGGGGGAGACCCAGTACTTC. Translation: CASRSGETQYF.

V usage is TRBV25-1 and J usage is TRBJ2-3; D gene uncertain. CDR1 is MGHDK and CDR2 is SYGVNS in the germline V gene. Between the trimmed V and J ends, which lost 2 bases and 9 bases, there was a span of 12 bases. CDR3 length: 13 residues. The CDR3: CASSEGIMGTQYF. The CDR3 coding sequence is TGTGCCAGCAGTGAAGGAATCATGGGAACGCAGTATTTT.

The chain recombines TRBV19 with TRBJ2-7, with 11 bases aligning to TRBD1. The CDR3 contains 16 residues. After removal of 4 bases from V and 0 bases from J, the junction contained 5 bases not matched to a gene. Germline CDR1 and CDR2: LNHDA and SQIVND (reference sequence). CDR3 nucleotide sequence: TGTGCCAGTAGTACGGCCGGGACAGGGGGCTCCTACGAGCAGTACTTC. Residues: CASSTAGTGGSYEQYF.

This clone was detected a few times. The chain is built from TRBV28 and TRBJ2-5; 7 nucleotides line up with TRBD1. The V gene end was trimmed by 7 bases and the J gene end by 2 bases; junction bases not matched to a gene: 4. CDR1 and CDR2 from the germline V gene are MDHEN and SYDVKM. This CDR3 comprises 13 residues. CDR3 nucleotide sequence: TGTGCCAGCAATCGGGACAGTCAAGAGACCCAGTACTTC. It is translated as CASNRDSQETQYF.

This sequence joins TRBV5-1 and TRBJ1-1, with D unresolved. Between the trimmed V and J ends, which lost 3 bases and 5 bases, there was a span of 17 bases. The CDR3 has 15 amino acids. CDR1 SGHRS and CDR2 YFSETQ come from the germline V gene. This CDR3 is CASSSVVGVQTEAFF. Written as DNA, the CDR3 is TGCGCCAGCAGCTCTGTAGTGGGAGTGCAGACTGAAGCTTTCTTT.

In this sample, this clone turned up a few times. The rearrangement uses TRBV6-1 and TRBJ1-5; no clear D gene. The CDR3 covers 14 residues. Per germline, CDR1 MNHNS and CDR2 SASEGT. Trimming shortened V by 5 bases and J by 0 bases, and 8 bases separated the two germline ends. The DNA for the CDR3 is TGTGCCAGCAGTCCCCGGGATAGCAATCAGCCCCAGCATTTT. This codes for CASSPRDSNQPQHF.

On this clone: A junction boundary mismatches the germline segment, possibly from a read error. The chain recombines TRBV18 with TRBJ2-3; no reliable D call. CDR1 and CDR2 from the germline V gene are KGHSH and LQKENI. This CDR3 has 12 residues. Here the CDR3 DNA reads TGTGCCAGCTCACCTTCGGGCTCCAGAACGGATTTT. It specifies CASSPSGSRTDF.

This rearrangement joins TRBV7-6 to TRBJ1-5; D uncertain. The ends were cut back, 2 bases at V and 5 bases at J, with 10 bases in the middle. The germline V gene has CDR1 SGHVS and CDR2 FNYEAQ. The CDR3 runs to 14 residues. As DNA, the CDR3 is TGTGCCAGCAGCTTAATCGGGAGTGATCAGCCCCAGCATTTT. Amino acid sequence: CASSLIGSDQPQHF.

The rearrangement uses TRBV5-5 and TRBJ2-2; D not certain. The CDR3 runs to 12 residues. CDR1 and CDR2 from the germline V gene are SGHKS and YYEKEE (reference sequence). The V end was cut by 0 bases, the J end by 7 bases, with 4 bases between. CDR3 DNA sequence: TGTGCCAGCAGCTTGGGACTCGGGGAGCTGTTTTTT. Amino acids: CASSLGLGELFF.

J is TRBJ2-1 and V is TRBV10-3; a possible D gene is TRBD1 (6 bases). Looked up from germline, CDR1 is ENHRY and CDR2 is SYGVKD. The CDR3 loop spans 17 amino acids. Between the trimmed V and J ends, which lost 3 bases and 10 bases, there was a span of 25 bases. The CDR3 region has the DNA TGTGCCATCAGTGAAATGACAGGTCGGGTTCGAGGGGAAGAGCAGTTCTTC. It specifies CAISEMTGRVRGEEQFF.

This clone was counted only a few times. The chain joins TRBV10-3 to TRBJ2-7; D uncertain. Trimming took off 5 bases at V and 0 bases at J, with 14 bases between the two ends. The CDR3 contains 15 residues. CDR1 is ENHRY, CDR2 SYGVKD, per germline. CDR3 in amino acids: CAISPDRARSYEQYF. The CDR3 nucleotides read TGTGCCATCAGTCCCGACCGCGCTCGCTCCTACGAGCAGTACTTC.

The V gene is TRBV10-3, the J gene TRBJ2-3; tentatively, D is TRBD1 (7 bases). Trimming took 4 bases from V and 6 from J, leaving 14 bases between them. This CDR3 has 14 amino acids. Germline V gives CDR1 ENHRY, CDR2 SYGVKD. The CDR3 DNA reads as TGTGCCATCAGTGCGGGGGCAGGGGGGGATACGCAGTATTTT. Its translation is CAISAGAGGDTQYF.

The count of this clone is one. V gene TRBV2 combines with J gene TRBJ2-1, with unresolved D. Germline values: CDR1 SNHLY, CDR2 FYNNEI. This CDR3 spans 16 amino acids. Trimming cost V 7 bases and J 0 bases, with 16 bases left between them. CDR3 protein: CASTGNTVTSYNEQFF. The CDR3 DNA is TGTGCCAGCACAGGTAATACGGTGACCTCCTACAATGAGCAGTTCTTC.

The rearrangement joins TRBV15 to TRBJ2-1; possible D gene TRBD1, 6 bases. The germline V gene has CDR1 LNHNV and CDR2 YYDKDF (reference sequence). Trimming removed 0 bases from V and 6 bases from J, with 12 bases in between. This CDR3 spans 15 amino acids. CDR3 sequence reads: CATSRDPGVGNEQFF. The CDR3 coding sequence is TGTGCCACCAGCAGAGATCCAGGGGTCGGCAATGAGCAGTTCTTC.

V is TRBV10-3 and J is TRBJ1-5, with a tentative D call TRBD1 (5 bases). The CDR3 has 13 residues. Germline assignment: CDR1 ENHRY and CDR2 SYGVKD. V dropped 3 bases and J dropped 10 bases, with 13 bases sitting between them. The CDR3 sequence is CAISDSGTRPQHF. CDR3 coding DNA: TGTGCCATCAGTGATTCAGGGACCCGACCCCAGCATTTT.

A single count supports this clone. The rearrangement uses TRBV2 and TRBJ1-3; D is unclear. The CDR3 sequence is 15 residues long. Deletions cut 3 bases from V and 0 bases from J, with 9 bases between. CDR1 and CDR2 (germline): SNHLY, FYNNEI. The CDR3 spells CASSERSLSGNTIYF. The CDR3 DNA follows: TGTGCCAGCAGTGAGCGCAGTCTCTCTGGAAACACCATATATTTT.